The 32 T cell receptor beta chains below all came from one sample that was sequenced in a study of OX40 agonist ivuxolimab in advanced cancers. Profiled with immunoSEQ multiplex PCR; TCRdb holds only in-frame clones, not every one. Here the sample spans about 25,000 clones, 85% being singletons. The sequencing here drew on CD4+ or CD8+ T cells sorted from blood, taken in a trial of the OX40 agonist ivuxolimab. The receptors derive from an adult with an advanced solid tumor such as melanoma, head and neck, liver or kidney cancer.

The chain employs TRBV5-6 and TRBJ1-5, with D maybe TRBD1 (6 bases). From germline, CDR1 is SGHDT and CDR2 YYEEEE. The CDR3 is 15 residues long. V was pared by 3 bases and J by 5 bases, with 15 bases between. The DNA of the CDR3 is TGTGCCAGCAGCTCCTTACAGGGAATGGATCAGCCCCAGCATTTT. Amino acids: CASSSLQGMDQPQHF.

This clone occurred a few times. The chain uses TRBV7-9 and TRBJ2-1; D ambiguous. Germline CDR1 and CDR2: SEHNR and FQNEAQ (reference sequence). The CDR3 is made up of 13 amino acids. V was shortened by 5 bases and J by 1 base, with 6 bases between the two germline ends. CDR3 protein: CASSPTSYNEQFF. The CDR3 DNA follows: TGTGCCAGCAGCCCTACGTCCTACAATGAGCAGTTCTTC.

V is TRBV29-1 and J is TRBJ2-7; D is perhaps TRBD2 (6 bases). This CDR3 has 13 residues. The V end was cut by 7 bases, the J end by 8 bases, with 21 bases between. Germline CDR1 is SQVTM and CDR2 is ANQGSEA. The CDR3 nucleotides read TGCAGCGCCGTCCCCGCGGGGTCGTCGAAGCAGTACTTC. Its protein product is CSAVPAGSSKQYF.

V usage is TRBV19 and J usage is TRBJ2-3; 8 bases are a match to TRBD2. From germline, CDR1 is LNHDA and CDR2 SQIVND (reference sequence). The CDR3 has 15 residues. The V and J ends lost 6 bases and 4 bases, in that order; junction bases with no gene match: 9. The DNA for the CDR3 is TGTGCCAGTAGGGGACTAGTTCGGGTCCCAGATACGCAGTATTTT. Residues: CASRGLVRVPDTQYF.

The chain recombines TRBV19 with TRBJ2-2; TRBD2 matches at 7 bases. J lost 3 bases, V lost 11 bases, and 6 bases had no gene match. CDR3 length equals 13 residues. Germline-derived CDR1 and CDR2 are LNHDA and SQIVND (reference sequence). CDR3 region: CAVWGGYTGELFF. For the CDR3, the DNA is TGTGCCGTGTGGGGGGGTTACACCGGGGAGCTGTTTTTT.

Written as DNA, the CDR3 is TGCGCCAGCAGCCTCACTCCGGGGGGGTGGAATTCACCCCTCCACTTT. It yields the protein CASSLTPGGWNSPLHF. The J gene is TRBJ1-6, the V gene TRBV4-1, with a weak D call TRBD1 (5 bases). Trimming removed 4 bases from V and 7 bases from J, with 17 bases in between. The CDR3 is 16 amino acids. The germline CDR1 and CDR2 sequences are MGHRA and YSYEKL.

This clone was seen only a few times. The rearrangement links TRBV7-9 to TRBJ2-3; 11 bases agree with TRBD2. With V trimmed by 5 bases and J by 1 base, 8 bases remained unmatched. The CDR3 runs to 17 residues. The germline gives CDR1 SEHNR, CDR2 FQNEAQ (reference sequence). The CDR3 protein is CASSPMGLAARTDTQYF. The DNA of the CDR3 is TGTGCCAGCAGCCCCATGGGACTAGCGGCGCGCACAGATACGCAGTATTTT.

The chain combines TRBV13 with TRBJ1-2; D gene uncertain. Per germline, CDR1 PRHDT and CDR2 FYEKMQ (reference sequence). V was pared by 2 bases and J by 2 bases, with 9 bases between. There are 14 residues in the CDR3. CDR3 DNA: TGTGCCAGCAGCTTAAGTGAGGAGAACTATGGCTACACCTTC. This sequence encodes CASSLSEENYGYTF.

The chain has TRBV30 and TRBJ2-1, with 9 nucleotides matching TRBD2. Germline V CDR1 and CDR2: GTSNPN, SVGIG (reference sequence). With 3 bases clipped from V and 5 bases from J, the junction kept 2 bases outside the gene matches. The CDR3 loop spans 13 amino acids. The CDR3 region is CAWRLAGNNEQFF. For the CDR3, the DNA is TGTGCCTGGAGGCTAGCGGGAAACAATGAGCAGTTCTTC.

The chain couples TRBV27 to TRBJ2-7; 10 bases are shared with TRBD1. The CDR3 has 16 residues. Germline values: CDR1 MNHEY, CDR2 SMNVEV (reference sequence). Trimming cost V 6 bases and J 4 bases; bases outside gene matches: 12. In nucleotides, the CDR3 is TGTGCCAGCAGCTTCTTACCGGGACAGGGGACTTACGAGCAGTACTTC. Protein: CASSFLPGQGTYEQYF.

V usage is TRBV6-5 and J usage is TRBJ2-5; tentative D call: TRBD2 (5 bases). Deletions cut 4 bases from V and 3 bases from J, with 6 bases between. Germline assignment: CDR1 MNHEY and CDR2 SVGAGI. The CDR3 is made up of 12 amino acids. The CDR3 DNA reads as TGTGCCAGCAGTTCCGGGGAAGAGACCCAGTACTTC. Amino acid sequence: CASSSGEETQYF.

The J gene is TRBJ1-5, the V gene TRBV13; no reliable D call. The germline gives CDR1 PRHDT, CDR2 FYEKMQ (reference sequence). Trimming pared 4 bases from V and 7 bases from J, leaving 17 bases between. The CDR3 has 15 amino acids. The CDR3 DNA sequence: TGTGCCAGCAGCTACCGTTTTGGTCCCGGGCAGCCCCAGCATTTT. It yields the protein CASSYRFGPGQPQHF.

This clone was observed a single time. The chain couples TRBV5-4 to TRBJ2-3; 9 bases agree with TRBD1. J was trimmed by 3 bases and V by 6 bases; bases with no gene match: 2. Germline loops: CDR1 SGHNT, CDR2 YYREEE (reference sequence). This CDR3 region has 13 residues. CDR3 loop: CASTGTGTDTQYF. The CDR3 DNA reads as TGTGCCAGCACCGGGACAGGGACAGATACGCAGTATTTT. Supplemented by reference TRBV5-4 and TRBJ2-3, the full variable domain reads ETGVTQSPTHLIKTRGQQVTLRCSSQSGHNTVSWYQQALGQGPQFIFQYYREEENGRGNFPPRFSGLQFPNYSSELNVNALELDDSALYLCASTGTGTDTQYFGPGTRLTVL.

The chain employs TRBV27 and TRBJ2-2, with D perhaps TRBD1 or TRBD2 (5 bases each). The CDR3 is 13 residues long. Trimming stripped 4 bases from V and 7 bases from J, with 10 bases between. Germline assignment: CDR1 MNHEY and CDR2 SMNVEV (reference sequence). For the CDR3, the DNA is TGTGCCAGCAGTTGGGGGAATGGCGGGGAGCTGTTTTTT. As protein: CASSWGNGGELFF.

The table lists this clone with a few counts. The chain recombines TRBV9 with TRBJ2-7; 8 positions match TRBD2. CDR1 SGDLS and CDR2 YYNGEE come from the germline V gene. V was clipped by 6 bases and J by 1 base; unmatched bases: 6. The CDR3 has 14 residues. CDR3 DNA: TGTGCCAGCAACTCGGGACTAGGGTCCTACGAGCAGTACTTC. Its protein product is CASNSGLGSYEQYF. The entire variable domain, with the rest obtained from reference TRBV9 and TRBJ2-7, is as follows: DSGVTQTPKHLITATGQRVTLRCSPRSGDLSVYWYQQSLDQGLQFLIQYYNGEERAKGNILERFSAQQFPDLHSELNLSSLELGDSALYFCASNSGLGSYEQYFGPGTRLTVT.

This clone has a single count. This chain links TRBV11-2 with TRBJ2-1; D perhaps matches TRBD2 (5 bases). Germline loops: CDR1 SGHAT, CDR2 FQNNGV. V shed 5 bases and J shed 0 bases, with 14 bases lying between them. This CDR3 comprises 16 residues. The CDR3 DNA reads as TGTGCCAGCAGCCAGATCGGGATTAGCTCCTACAATGAGCAGTTCTTC. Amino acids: CASSQIGISSYNEQFF.

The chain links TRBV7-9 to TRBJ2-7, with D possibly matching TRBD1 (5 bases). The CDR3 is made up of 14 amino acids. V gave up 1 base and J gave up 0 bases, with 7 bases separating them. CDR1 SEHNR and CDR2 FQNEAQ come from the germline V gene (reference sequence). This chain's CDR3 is CASSLDDSSYEQYF. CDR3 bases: TGTGCCAGCAGCTTAGACGACAGCTCCTACGAGCAGTACTTC.

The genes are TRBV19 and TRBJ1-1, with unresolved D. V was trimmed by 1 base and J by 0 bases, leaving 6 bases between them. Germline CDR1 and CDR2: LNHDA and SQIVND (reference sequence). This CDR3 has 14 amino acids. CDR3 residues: CASSIGPMNTEAFF. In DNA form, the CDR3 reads TGTGCCAGTAGTATAGGACCTATGAACACTGAAGCTTTCTTT.

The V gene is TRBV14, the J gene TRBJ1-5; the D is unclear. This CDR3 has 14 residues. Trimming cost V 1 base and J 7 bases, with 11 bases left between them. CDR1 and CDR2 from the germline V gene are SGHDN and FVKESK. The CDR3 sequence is CASSQGGVGQPQHF. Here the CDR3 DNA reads TGTGCCAGCAGCCAAGGCGGGGTTGGCCAGCCCCAGCATTTT.

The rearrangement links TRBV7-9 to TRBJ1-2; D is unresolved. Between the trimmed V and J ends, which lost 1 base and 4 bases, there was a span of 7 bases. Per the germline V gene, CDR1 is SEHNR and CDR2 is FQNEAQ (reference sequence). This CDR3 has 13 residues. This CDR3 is CASSLGGFYGYTF. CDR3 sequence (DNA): TGTGCCAGCAGCTTAGGAGGGTTCTATGGCTACACCTTC.

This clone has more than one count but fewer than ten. The CDR3 sequence: CASSLERGQSSYEQYF. Written as DNA, the CDR3 is TGTGCCAGCAGCTTAGAACGGGGACAGAGCTCCTACGAGCAGTACTTC. The chain carries TRBV7-8 and TRBJ2-7; 7 positions match TRBD1. Germline CDR1 reads SGHVS; CDR2 reads FQNEAQ. Trimming at V came to 1 base and at J to 0 bases, leaving 6 bases not matched to a gene. CDR3 size: 16 residues.

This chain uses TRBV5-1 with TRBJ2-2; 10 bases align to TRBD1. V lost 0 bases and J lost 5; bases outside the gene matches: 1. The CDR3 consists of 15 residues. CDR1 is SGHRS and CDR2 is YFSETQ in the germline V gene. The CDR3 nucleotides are TGCGCCAGCAGCTTGGCGGGACAGGGGACCGGGGAGCTGTTTTTT. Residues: CASSLAGQGTGELFF.

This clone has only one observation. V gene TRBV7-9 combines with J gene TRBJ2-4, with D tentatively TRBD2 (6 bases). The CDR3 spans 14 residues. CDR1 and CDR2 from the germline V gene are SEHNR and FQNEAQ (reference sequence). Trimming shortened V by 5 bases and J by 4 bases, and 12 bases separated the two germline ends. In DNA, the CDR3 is TGTGCCAGCAGCCCGGTGGGAGGAAAAAACATTCAGTACTTC. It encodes CASSPVGGKNIQYF.

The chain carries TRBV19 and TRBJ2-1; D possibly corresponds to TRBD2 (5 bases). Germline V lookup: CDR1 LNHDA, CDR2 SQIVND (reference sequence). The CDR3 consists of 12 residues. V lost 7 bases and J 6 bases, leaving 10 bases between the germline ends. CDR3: CASTRGLNEQFF. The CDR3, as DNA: TGTGCCAGTACTAGAGGGCTCAATGAGCAGTTCTTC.

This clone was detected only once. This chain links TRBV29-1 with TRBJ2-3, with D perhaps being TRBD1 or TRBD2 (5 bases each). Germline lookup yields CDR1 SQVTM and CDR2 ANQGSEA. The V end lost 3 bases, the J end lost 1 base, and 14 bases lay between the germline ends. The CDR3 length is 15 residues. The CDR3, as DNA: TGCAGCGTTGAGGTCAGGGCGGGCCGCACAGATACGCAGTATTTT. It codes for CSVEVRAGRTDTQYF.

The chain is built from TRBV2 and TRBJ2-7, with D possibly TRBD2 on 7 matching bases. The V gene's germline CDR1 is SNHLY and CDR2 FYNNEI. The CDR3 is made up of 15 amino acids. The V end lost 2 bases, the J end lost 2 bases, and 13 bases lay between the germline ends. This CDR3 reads CASSELGGAAYEQYF. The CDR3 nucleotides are TGTGCCAGCAGTGAATTGGGGGGGGCCGCCTACGAGCAGTACTTC.

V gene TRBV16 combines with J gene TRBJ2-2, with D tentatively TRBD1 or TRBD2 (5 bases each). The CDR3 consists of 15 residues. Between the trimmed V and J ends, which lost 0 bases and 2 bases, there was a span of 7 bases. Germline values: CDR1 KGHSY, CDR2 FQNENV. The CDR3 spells CASSQSGDNTGELFF. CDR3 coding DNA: TGTGCCAGCAGCCAATCCGGGGACAACACCGGGGAGCTGTTTTTT.

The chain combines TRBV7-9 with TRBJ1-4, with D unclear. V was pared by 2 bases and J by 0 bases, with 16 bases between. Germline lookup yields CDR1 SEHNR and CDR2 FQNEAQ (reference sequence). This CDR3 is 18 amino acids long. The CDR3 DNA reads TGTGCCAGCAGCTTATTTTTGGGTAGTGAAGCAACTAATGAAAAACTGTTTTTT. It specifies CASSLFLGSEATNEKLFF.

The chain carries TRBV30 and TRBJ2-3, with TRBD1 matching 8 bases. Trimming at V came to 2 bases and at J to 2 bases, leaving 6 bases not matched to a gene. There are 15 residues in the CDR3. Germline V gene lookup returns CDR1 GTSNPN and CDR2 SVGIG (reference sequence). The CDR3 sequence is CAWSLGTGYTDTQYF. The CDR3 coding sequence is TGTGCCTGGAGTCTCGGGACAGGTTACACAGATACGCAGTATTTT.

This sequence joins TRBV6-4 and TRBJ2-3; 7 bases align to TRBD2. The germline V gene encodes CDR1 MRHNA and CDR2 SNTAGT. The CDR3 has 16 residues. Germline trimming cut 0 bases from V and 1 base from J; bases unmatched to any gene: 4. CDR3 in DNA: TGTGCCAGCAGTGACTCCGGGGGGACGGGCACAGATACGCAGTATTTT. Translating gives CASSDSGGTGTDTQYF.

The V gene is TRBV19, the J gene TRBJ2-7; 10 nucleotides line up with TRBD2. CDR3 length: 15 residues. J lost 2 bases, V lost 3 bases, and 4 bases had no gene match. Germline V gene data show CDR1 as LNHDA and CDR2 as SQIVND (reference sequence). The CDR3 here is CASSISGRGPYEQYF. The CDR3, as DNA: TGTGCCAGTAGTATCAGCGGGAGGGGGCCCTACGAGCAGTACTTC.

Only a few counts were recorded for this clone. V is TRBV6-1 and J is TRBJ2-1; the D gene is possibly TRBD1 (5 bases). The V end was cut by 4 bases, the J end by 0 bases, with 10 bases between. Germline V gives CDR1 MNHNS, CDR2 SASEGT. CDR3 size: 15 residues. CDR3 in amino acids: CASSVTGSSYNEQFF. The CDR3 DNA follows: TGTGCCAGCAGTGTAACAGGTAGCTCCTACAATGAGCAGTTCTTC.